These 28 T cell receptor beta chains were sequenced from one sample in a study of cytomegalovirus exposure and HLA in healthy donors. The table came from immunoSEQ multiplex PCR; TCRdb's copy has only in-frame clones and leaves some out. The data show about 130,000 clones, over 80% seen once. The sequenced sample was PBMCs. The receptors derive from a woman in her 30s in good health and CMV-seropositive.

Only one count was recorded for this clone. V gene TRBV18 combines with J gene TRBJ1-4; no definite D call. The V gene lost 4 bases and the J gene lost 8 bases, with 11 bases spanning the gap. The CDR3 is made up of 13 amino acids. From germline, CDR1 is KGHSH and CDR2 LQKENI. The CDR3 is CASSRGSEEKLFF. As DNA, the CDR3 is TGTGCCAGCTCACGGGGTAGCGAGGAAAAACTGTTTTTT.

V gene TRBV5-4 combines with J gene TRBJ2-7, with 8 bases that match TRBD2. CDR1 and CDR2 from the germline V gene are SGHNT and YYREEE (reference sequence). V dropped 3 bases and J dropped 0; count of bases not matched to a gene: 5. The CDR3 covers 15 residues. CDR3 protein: CASSSSGTSSYEQYF. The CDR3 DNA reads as TGTGCCAGCAGCTCCTCCGGGACTAGCTCCTACGAGCAGTACTTC.

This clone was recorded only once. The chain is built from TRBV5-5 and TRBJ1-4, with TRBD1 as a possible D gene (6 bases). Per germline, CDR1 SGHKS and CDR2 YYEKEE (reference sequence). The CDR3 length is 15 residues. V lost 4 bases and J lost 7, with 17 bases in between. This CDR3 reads CASSLSGDLGEKLFF. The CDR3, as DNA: TGTGCCAGCAGCCTTTCAGGGGATTTAGGTGAAAAACTGTTTTTT.

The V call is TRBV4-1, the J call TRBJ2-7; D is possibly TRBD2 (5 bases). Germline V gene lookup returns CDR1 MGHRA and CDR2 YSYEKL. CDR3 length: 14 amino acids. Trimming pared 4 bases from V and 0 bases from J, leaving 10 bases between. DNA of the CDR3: TGCGCCAGCAGCCCTGGACTGAGCTCCTACGAGCAGTACTTC. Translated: CASSPGLSSYEQYF.

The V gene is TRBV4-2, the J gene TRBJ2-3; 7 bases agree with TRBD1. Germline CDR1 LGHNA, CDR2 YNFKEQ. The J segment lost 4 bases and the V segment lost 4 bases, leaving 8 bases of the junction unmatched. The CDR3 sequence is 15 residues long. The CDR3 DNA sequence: TGTGCCAGCAGCCCAACAGGGGTAGTAGCAGATACGCAGTATTTT. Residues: CASSPTGVVADTQYF.

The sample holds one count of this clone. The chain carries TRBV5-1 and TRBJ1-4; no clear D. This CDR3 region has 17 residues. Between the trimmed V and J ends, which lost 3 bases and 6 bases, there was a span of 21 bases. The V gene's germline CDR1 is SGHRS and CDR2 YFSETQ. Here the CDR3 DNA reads TGCGCCAGCAGCTCTCGACCTTCTATAACCGGGGATGAAAAACTGTTTTTT. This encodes CASSSRPSITGDEKLFF.

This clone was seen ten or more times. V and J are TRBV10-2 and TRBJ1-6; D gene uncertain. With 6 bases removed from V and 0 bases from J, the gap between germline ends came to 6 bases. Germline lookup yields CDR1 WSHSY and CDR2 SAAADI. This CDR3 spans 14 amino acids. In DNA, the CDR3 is TGCGCCAGCAGGGGGAGCTCCTATAATTCACCCCTCCACTTT. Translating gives CASRGSSYNSPLHF.

Written as DNA, the CDR3 is TGCGCCAGCAGCTTTTCTACCGGGACAGCCAGCTATGGCTACACCTTC. This codes for CASSFSTGTASYGYTF. The chain joins TRBV5-1 to TRBJ1-2; 7 bases match TRBD1. CDR3 length: 16 residues. V trimming: 2 bases; J trimming: 4 bases; junction bases outside the gene matches: 11. Germline CDR1 is SGHRS and CDR2 is YFSETQ. Together with reference TRBV5-1 and TRBJ1-2, the CDR3 gives the full variable domain: KAGVTQTPRYLIKTRGQQVTLSCSPISGHRSVSWYQQTPGQGLQFLFEYFSETQRNKGNFPGRFSGRQFSNSRSEMNVSTLELGDSALYLCASSFSTGTASYGYTFGSGTRLTVV.

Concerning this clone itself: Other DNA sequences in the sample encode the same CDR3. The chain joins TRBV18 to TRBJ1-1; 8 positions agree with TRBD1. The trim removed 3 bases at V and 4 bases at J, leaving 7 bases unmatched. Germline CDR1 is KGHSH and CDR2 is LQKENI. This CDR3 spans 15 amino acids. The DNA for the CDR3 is TGTGCCAGCTCACCCGACCAGGGGGCCGGCACTGAAGCTTTCTTT. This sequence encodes CASSPDQGAGTEAFF.

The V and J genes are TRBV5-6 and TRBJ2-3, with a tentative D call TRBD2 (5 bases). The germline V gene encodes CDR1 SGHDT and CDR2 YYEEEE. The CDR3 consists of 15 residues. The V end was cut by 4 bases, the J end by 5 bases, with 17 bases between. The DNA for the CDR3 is TGTGCCAGCAGCGATGGGGATAGCGTCGTAGATACGCAGTATTTT. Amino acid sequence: CASSDGDSVVDTQYF.

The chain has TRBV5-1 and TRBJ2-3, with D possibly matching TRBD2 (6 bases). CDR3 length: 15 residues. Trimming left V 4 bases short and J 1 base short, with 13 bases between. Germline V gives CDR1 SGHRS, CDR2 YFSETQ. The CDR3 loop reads CASSNGLPGTDTQYF. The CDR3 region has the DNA TGCGCCAGCAGCAATGGACTACCAGGCACAGATACGCAGTATTTT.

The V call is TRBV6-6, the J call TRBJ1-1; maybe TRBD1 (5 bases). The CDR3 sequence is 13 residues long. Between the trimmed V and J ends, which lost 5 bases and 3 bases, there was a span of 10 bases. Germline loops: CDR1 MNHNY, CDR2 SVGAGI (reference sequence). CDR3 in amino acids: CASSPTGYTEAFF. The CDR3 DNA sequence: TGTGCCAGCAGTCCTACAGGATACACTGAAGCTTTCTTT.

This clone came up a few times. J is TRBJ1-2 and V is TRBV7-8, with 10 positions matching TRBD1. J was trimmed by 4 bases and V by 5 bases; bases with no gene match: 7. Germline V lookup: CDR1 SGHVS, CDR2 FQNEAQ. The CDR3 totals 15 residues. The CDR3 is CASSPLGTGAYGYTF. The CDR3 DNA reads TGTGCCAGCAGCCCCCTGGGGACAGGGGCCTATGGCTACACCTTC.

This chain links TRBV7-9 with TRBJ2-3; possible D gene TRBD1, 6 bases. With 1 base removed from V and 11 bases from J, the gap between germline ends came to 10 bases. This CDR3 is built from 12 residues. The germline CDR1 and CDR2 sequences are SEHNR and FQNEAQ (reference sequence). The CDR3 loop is CASSLGRGGQYF. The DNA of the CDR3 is TGTGCCAGCAGCTTAGGCCGAGGGGGGCAGTATTTT.

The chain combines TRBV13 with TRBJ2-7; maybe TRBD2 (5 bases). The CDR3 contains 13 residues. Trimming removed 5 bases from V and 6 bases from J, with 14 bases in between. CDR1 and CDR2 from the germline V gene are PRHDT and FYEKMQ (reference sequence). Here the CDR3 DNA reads TGTGCCAGCAGCGTACATCGGGGATCCGAGCAGTACTTC. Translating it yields CASSVHRGSEQYF. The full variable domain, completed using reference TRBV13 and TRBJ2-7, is AAGVIQSPRHLIKEKRETATLKCYPIPRHDTVYWYQQGPGQDPQFLISFYEKMQSDKGSIPDRFSAQQFSDYHSELNMSSLELGDSALYFCASSVHRGSEQYFGPGTRLTVT.

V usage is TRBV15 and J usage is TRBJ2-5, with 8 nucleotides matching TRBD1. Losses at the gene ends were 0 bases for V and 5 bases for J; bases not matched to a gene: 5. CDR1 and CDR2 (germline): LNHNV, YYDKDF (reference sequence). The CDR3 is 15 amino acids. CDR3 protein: CATSREGQAQETQYF. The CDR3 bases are TGTGCCACCAGCAGAGAGGGACAGGCCCAGGAGACCCAGTACTTC.

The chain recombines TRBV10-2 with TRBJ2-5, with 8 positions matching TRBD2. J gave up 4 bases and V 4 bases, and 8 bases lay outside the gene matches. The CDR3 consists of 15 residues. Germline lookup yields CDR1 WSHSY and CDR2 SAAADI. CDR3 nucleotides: TGCGCCAGCAGTGGAGGACTAGCTTGGGGAGAGACCCAGTACTTC. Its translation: CASSGGLAWGETQYF.

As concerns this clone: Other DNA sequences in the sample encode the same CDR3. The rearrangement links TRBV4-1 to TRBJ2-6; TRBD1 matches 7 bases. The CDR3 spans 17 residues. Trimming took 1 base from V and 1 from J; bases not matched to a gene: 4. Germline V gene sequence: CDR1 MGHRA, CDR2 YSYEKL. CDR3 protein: CASSQGQGFSGANVLTF. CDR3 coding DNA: TGCGCCAGCAGCCAAGGACAGGGCTTTTCTGGGGCCAACGTCCTGACTTTC.

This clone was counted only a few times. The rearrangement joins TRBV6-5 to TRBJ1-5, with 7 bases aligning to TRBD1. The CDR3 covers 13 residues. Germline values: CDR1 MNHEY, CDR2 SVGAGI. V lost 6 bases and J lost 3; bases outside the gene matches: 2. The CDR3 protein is CASRTGINQPQHF. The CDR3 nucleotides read TGTGCCAGCAGGACAGGGATCAATCAGCCCCAGCATTTT.

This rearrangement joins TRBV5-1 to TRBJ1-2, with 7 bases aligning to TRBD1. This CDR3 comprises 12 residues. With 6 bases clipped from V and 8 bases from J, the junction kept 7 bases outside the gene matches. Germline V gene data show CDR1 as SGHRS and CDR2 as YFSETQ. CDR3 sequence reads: CASTSGGMGYTF. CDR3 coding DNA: TGCGCCAGCACGTCAGGGGGTATGGGCTACACCTTC.

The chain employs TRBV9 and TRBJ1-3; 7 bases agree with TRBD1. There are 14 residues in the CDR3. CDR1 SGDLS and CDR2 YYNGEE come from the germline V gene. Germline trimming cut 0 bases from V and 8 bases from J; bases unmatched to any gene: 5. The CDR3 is CASSVVTQGDTIYF. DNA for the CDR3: TGTGCCAGCAGCGTAGTAACCCAGGGGGACACCATATATTTT. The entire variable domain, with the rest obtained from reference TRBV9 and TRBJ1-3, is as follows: DSGVTQTPKHLITATGQRVTLRCSPRSGDLSVYWYQQSLDQGLQFLIQYYNGEERAKGNILERFSAQQFPDLHSELNLSSLELGDSALYFCASSVVTQGDTIYFGEGSWLTVV.

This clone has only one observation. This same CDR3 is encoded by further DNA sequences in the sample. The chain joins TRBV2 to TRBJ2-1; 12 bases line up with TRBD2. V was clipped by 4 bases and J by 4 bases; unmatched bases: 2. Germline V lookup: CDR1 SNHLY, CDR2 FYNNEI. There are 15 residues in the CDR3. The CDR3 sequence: CASSATSGGYNEQFF. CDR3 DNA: TGTGCCAGCAGTGCGACTAGCGGGGGTTACAATGAGCAGTTCTTC.

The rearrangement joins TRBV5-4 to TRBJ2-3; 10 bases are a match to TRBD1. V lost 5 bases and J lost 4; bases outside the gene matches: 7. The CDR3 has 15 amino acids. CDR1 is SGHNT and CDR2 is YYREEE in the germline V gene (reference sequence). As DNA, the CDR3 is TGTGCCAGCAGGGACAGGGGGTCCCTTTCAGATACGCAGTATTTT. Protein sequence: CASRDRGSLSDTQYF.

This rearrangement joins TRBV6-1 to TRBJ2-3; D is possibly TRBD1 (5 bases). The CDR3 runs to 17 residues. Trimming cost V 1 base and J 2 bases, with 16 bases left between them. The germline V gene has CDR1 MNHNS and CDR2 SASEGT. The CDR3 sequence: CASSEVLDTFFTDTQYF. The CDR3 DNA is TGTGCCAGCAGTGAAGTACTGGACACCTTTTTCACAGATACGCAGTATTTT.

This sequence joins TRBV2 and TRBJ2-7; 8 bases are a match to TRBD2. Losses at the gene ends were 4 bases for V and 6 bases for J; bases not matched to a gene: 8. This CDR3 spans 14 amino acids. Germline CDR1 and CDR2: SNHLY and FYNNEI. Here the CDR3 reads CASSALAVGGEQYF. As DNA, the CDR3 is TGTGCCAGCAGTGCACTAGCGGTGGGCGGCGAGCAGTACTTC.

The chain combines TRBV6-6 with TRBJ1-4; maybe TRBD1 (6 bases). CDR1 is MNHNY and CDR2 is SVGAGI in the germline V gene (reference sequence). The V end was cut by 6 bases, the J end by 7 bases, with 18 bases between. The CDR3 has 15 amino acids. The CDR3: CASSPPGASGEKLFF. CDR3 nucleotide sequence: TGTGCCAGCAGCCCTCCAGGGGCTTCTGGTGAAAAACTGTTTTTT.

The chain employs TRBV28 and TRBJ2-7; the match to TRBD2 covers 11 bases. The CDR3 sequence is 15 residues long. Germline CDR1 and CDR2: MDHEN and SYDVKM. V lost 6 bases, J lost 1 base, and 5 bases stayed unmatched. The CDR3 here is CASSPSSGGSYEQYF. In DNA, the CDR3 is TGTGCCAGCAGCCCTTCTAGCGGGGGGTCCTACGAGCAGTACTTC. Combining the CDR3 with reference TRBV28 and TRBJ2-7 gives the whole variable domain DVKVTQSSRYLVKRTGEKVFLECVQDMDHENMFWYRQDPGLGLRLIYFSYDVKMKEKGDIPEGYSVSREKKERFSLILESASTNQTSMYLCASSPSSGGSYEQYFGPGTRLTVT.

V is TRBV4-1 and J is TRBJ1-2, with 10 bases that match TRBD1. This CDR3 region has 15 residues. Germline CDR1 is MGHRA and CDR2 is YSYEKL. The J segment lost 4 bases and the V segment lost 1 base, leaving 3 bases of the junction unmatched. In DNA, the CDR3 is TGCGCCAGCAGCCAAGTGGGACAGGGGACCTATGGCTACACCTTC. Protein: CASSQVGQGTYGYTF.